The 25 T cell receptor beta chains presented below share a single source sample, sequenced in a study of shared clonotypes between healthy human individuals. The protocol was immunoSEQ multiplex PCR, while the TCRdb copy is restricted to in-frame clones and leaves out a portion. In the table there are about 2 million clones, about 95% of which are singletons. As defined, naive CD8 cells were CD45RO-negative and positively selected for CCR7, with terminally differentiated effector memory CD45RA+ cells excluded. Sequencing used naive CD8+ T cells sorted from blood. The receptor source for this set is a man younger than 30 in good health.

Worth noting for this clone: At the DNA level, this CDR3 is encoded by other sequences in the same sample as well. This chain joins TRBV19 and TRBJ1-1; the D is unclear. The germline V and J ends were trimmed by 4 bases and 0 bases, with 6 bases remaining between them. Germline loops: CDR1 LNHDA, CDR2 SQIVND (reference sequence). This CDR3 has 13 residues. The CDR3 protein is CASSTGMNTEAFF. CDR3 nucleotide sequence: TGTGCCAGTAGTACGGGGATGAACACTGAAGCTTTCTTT. Looking up the rest from reference TRBV19 and TRBJ1-1 gives the full variable domain: DGGITQSPKYLFRKEGQNVTLSCEQNLNHDAMYWYRQDPGQGLRLIYYSQIVNDFQKGDIAEGYSVSREKKESFPLTVTSAQKNPTAFYLCASSTGMNTEAFFGQGTRLTVV.

This sequence joins TRBV27 and TRBJ2-2; a possible D gene is TRBD1 (7 bases). The CDR3 spans 15 residues. Deletions cut 8 bases from V and 5 bases from J, with 18 bases between. The germline V gene encodes CDR1 MNHEY and CDR2 SMNVEV (reference sequence). CDR3 coding DNA: TGTGCCAGCGGGGGGCTAGGGGGCAGGACCGGGGAGCTGTTTTTT. Translation: CASGGLGGRTGELFF.

V is TRBV27 and J is TRBJ1-2; possible D gene TRBD1, 5 bases. V shed 5 bases and J shed 2 bases, with 15 bases lying between them. The germline CDR1 and CDR2 sequences are MNHEY and SMNVEV (reference sequence). This CDR3 contains 15 residues. As DNA, the CDR3 is TGTGCCAGCAGTATCCACCCGACAGACAACTATGGCTACACCTTC. It translates to CASSIHPTDNYGYTF.

V usage is TRBV5-5 and J usage is TRBJ2-7; D call uncertain. CDR1 is SGHKS, CDR2 YYEKEE, per germline (reference sequence). This CDR3 is 13 amino acids long. V was trimmed by 0 bases and J by 6 bases, leaving 10 bases between them. The CDR3 reads CASSLVGTAEQYF. The CDR3 nucleotides are TGTGCCAGCAGCTTGGTCGGAACGGCCGAGCAGTACTTC.

The chain is built from TRBV30 and TRBJ2-5; the D gene is possibly TRBD2 (5 bases). Germline V gene lookup returns CDR1 GTSNPN and CDR2 SVGIG (reference sequence). The V end was cut by 2 bases, the J end by 8 bases, with 15 bases between. The CDR3 covers 13 residues. DNA for the CDR3: TGTGCCTGGAGTTCGGGGTCCTGGGAAACCCAGTACTTC. Translation gives CAWSSGSWETQYF.

The chain links TRBV4-1 to TRBJ2-7, with TRBD2 identical over 11 bases. This CDR3 comprises 15 residues. Losses at the gene ends were 1 base for V and 4 bases for J; bases not matched to a gene: 3. Germline assignment: CDR1 MGHRA and CDR2 YSYEKL. The CDR3 DNA reads as TGCGCCAGCAGCCAAGCGGTAGCGGGAGGGTACGAGCAGTACTTC. Protein: CASSQAVAGGYEQYF.

This clone was picked up one time. The chain has TRBV7-9 and TRBJ1-1; D remains unclear. Germline loops: CDR1 SEHNR, CDR2 FQNEAQ (reference sequence). V was shortened by 5 bases and J by 1 base, with 8 bases between the two germline ends. The CDR3 consists of 13 residues. The CDR3 DNA sequence: TGTGCCAGCAGCGACCCGAAGAACACTGAAGCTTTCTTT. Amino acid sequence: CASSDPKNTEAFF.

The V and J genes are TRBV11-2 and TRBJ2-7; 11 bases map to TRBD2. Germline V gene sequence: CDR1 SGHAT, CDR2 FQNNGV. The CDR3 loop spans 16 amino acids. V gave up 5 bases and J gave up 1 base; unmatched junction bases: 7. The CDR3 loop is CASSTAASGRSYEQYF. In nucleotides, the CDR3 is TGTGCCAGCAGCACCGCCGCTAGCGGGAGGTCCTACGAGCAGTACTTC.

This chain links TRBV12-5 with TRBJ2-2, with unresolved D. Trimming took 7 bases from V and 1 from J, leaving 7 bases between them. CDR1 and CDR2 (germline): LGHNT, FRNRAP. This CDR3 contains 13 residues. CDR3 bases: TGTGCTAGTGCCCTGGGGAACACCGGGGAGCTGTTTTTT. It encodes CASALGNTGELFF.

This rearrangement joins TRBV14 to TRBJ1-2, with 7 nucleotides matching TRBD1. The V gene end was trimmed by 4 bases and the J gene end by 6 bases; junction bases not matched to a gene: 8. This CDR3 is built from 14 residues. The germline V gene has CDR1 SGHDN and CDR2 FVKESK. The CDR3 loop reads CASSPVTGRNGYTF. The CDR3 DNA follows: TGTGCCAGCAGCCCAGTGACAGGGAGAAATGGCTACACCTTC. Variable domain in full (rest from reference TRBV14 and TRBJ1-2): EAGVTQFPSHSVIEKGQTVTLRCDPISGHDNLYWYRRVMGKEIKFLLHFVKESKQDESGMPNNRFLAERTGGTYSTLKVQPAELEDSGVYFCASSPVTGRNGYTFGSGTRLTVV.

V gene TRBV27 combines with J gene TRBJ2-3; 9 nucleotides line up with TRBD2. This CDR3 is 15 amino acids long. CDR1 MNHEY and CDR2 SMNVEV come from the germline V gene (reference sequence). V lost 6 bases to trimming and J lost 4 bases; unmatched junction nucleotides: 8. The CDR3 nucleotides read TGTGCCAGCAGCCAGACTAGCGGAGAGTCAGATACGCAGTATTTT. Translation gives CASSQTSGESDTQYF.

Turning to this clone: Additional DNA sequences in this sample encode the identical CDR3. This chain connects TRBV7-9 to TRBJ2-3, with a weak D call TRBD1 (6 bases). The germline V gene has CDR1 SEHNR and CDR2 FQNEAQ (reference sequence). The CDR3 extends over 15 amino acids. Trimming took off 1 base at V and 2 bases at J, with 10 bases between the two ends. The CDR3 DNA sequence: TGTGCCAGCAGCTTAGGTCAGGGGATCACAGATACGCAGTATTTT. Its protein is CASSLGQGITDTQYF.

As regards this clone: At the DNA level, this CDR3 is encoded by other sequences in the same sample as well. The J gene is TRBJ1-2, the V gene TRBV27, with TRBD1 as a possible D gene (5 bases). Between the trimmed V and J ends, which lost 0 bases and 8 bases, there was a span of 10 bases. From germline, CDR1 is MNHEY and CDR2 SMNVEV (reference sequence). The CDR3 is 13 residues long. Written as DNA, the CDR3 is TGTGCCAGCAGTTTATCGAGGGGTGGGGGCTACACCTTC. It codes for CASSLSRGGGYTF.

J is TRBJ2-6 and V is TRBV5-1; 7 bases are a match to TRBD1. J lost 1 base, V lost 3 bases, and 16 bases had no gene match. The CDR3 runs to 20 residues. Germline V gene sequence: CDR1 SGHRS, CDR2 YFSETQ. The chain's CDR3 is CASSWGLPGQAGSGANVLTF. CDR3 nucleotide sequence: TGCGCCAGCAGCTGGGGGCTCCCTGGACAGGCTGGATCTGGGGCCAACGTCCTGACTTTC.

This sequence joins TRBV11-2 and TRBJ2-3; 9 bases match TRBD1. The CDR3 has 15 amino acids. Germline V gene data show CDR1 as SGHAT and CDR2 as FQNNGV. The V segment lost 4 bases and the J segment 3 bases; nucleotides outside the gene matches: 5. The CDR3 protein is CASSYGTGTTDTQYF. The CDR3 bases are TGTGCCAGCAGCTACGGGACAGGGACGACAGATACGCAGTATTTT.

The rearrangement joins TRBV6-6 to TRBJ1-5; possibly TRBD1 for D (6 bases). The CDR3 is 14 amino acids. Trimming took 6 bases from V and 3 from J, leaving 12 bases between them. The V gene's germline CDR1 is MNHNY and CDR2 SVGAGI (reference sequence). The DNA for the CDR3 is TGTGCCAGCAGCCCGAGGGGGAACAATCAGCCCCAGCATTTT. Protein product: CASSPRGNNQPQHF.

The chain joins TRBV7-2 to TRBJ1-1; 7 bases fit TRBD1. The J segment lost 3 bases and the V segment lost 6 bases, leaving 7 bases of the junction unmatched. CDR1 is SGHTA, CDR2 FQGNSA, per germline. The CDR3 runs 14 residues. The CDR3 loop reads CASSLGQVHTEAFF. CDR3 coding DNA: TGTGCCAGCAGTCTAGGACAGGTGCACACTGAAGCTTTCTTT.

As regards this clone: The sample contains more than one DNA sequence encoding this CDR3. The chain combines TRBV27 with TRBJ1-5; no clear D gene. Trimming shortened V by 6 bases and J by 1 base, and 10 bases separated the two germline ends. CDR3 length: 14 amino acids. Germline-derived CDR1 and CDR2 are MNHEY and SMNVEV (reference sequence). The CDR3 bases are TGTGCCAGCAGCCTGGGGTTGAGCAATCAGCCCCAGCATTTT. Its protein product is CASSLGLSNQPQHF.

The rearrangement joins TRBV5-1 to TRBJ1-4; unclear D gene. The CDR3 covers 15 residues. The V end was cut by 1 base, the J end by 0 bases, with 7 bases between. Germline assignment: CDR1 SGHRS and CDR2 YFSETQ. Written as DNA, the CDR3 is TGCGCCAGCAGCTTGAGCATTGCAACTAATGAAAAACTGTTTTTT. Its protein is CASSLSIATNEKLFF.

In its sample, this clone was seen once. This sequence joins TRBV4-1 and TRBJ1-4; TRBD1 is a possible D gene (5 bases). CDR3 size: 12 residues. The V and J ends lost 4 bases and 7 bases respectively, with 7 bases between them. Germline CDR1 reads MGHRA; CDR2 reads YSYEKL. The DNA of the CDR3 is TGCGCCAGCAGCCGGGACTTTGAAAAACTGTTTTTT. It specifies CASSRDFEKLFF.

The rearrangement links TRBV9 to TRBJ1-1, with D unclear. Germline V gives CDR1 SGDLS, CDR2 YYNGEE. This CDR3 is 18 amino acids long. V lost 4 bases to trimming and J lost 3 bases, with 25 bases between them. CDR3: CASSPLGGLLGYDTEAFF. CDR3 nucleotides: TGTGCCAGCAGCCCCTTAGGTGGTTTATTAGGGTACGACACTGAAGCTTTCTTT.

The gene calls are TRBV19 and TRBJ2-7, with 8 bases lining up with TRBD1. This CDR3 spans 16 amino acids. Germline V gene sequence: CDR1 LNHDA, CDR2 SQIVND (reference sequence). Trimming at V came to 5 bases and at J to 2 bases, leaving 11 bases not matched to a gene. CDR3 amino acids: CASSPSWNRGTYEQYF. In DNA form, the CDR3 reads TGTGCCAGTAGTCCCTCATGGAACAGGGGGACCTACGAGCAGTACTTC.

In regard to this clone: The sample contains more than one DNA sequence encoding this CDR3. The rearrangement joins TRBV6-5 to TRBJ1-1, with a weak D call TRBD1 (5 bases). This CDR3 spans 15 amino acids. Germline-derived CDR1 and CDR2 are MNHEY and SVGAGI. Trimming took 0 bases from V and 1 from J, leaving 9 bases between them. CDR3 in amino acids: CASSYSRGGNTEAFF. CDR3 coding DNA: TGTGCCAGCAGTTACTCAAGGGGAGGGAACACTGAAGCTTTCTTT.

The rearrangement links TRBV2 to TRBJ1-3; D perhaps matches TRBD1 (5 bases). V was pared by 0 bases and J by 4 bases, with 19 bases between. Germline CDR1 and CDR2: SNHLY and FYNNEI. This CDR3 contains 18 residues. The CDR3 nucleotides read TGTGCCAGCAGTGAAGCCGGGCTTGCTTGGGGGTCGGGAAACACCATATATTTT. Its translation is CASSEAGLAWGSGNTIYF.

The chain has TRBV14 and TRBJ1-4; the match to TRBD1 covers 8 bases. There are 17 residues in the CDR3. Germline trimming cut 4 bases from V and 2 bases from J; bases unmatched to any gene: 9. CDR1 and CDR2 (germline): SGHDN, FVKESK. DNA for the CDR3: TGTGCCAGCAGCCCCCGGACAGGGAGGGTCACTAATGAAAAACTGTTTTTT. This gives the protein CASSPRTGRVTNEKLFF.